This TCR beta chain is drawn from a study of blood T cell repertoires in COVID-19. Looking at the study overall: The study drew acute and convalescent COVID-19 samples from the United States, Italy and Spain.

Generated by immunoSEQ multiplex PCR, the TCRdb table keeps only in-frame clones and is missing some. The sample has some 90,000 clones, roughly nine tenths seen once. CDR1 is MNHEY, CDR2 SMNVEV, per germline (reference sequence). CDR3 length: 12 residues. V was clipped by 5 bases and J by 7 bases; unmatched bases: 4. The chain employs TRBV27 and TRBJ1-2, with 7 bases matching TRBD1. Sequencing was done on a sample of peripheral blood. The receptor comes from a middle-aged man with acute or convalescent COVID-19. The chain's CDR3 is CASSRDSSGYTF. The CDR3 region has the DNA TGTGCCAGCAGTCGGGACAGCTCTGGCTACACCTTC.